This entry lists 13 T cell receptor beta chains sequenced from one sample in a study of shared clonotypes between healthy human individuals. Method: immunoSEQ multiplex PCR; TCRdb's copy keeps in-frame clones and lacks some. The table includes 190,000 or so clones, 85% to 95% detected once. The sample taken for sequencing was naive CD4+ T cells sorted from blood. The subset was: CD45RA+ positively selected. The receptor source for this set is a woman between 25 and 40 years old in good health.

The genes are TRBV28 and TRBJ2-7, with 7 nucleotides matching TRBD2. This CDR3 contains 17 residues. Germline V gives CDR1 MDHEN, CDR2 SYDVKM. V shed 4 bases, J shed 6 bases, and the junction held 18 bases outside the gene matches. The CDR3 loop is CASSYPLRGGSFREQYF. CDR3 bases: TGTGCCAGCAGTTACCCCCTGAGAGGCGGGAGTTTCCGCGAGCAGTACTTC.

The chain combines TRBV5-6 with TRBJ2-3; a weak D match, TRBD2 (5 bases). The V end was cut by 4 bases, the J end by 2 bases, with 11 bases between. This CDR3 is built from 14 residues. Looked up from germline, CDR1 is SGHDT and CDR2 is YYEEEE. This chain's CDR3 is CASSSLDYTDTQYF. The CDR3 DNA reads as TGTGCCAGCAGCAGCCTCGACTACACAGATACGCAGTATTTT. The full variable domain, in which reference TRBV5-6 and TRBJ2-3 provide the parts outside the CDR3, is DAGVTQSPTHLIKTRGQQVTLRCSPKSGHDTVSWYQQALGQGPQFIFQYYEEEERQRGNFPDRFSGHQFPNYSSELNVNALLLGDSALYLCASSSLDYTDTQYFGPGTRLTVL.

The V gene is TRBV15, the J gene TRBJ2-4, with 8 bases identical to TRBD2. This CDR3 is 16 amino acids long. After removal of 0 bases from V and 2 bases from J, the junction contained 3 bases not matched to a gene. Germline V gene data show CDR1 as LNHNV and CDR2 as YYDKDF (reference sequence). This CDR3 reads CATSRDRGGSKNIQYF. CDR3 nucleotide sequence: TGTGCCACCAGCAGAGATCGGGGGGGATCCAAAAACATTCAGTACTTC. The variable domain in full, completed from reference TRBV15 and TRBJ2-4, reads DAMVIQNPRYQVTQFGKPVTLSCSQTLNHNVMYWYQQKSSQAPKLLFHYYDKDFNNEADTPDNFQSRRPNTSFCFLDIRSPGLGDTAMYLCATSRDRGGSKNIQYFGAGTRLSVL.

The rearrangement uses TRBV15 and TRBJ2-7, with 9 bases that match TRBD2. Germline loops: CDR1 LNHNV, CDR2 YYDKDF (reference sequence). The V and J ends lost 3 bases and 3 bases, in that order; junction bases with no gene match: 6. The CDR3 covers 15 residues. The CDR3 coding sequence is TGTGCCACCAGCAGCTCGACTAGCGGATACTACGAGCAGTACTTC. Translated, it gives CATSSSTSGYYEQYF.

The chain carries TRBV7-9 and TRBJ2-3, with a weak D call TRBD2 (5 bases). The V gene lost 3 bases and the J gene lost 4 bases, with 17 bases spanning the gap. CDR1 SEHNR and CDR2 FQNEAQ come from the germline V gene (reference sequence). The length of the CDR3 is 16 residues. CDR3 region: CASSFRPSFGADTQYF. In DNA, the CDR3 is TGTGCCAGCAGCTTTCGACCTAGTTTCGGGGCAGATACGCAGTATTTT.

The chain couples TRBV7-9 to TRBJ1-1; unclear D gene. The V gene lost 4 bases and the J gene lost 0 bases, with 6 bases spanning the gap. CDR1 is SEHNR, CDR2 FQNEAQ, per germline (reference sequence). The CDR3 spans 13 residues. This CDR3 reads CASSSRVNTEAFF. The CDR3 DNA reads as TGTGCCAGCAGCTCCAGAGTGAACACTGAAGCTTTCTTT.

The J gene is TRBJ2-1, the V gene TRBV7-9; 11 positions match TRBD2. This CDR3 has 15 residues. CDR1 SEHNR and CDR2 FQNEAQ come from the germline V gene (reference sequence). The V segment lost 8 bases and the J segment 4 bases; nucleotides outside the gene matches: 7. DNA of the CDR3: TGTGCCAGCGGGTCCGGGACTAGCGGATACAATGAGCAGTTCTTC. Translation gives CASGSGTSGYNEQFF.

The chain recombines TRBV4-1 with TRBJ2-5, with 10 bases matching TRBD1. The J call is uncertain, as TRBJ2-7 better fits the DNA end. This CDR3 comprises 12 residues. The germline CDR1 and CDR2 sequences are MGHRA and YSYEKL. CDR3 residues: CASRDRGGEQYF. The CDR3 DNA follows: TGCGCCAGCCGGGACAGGGGAGGCGAGCAGTACTTC.

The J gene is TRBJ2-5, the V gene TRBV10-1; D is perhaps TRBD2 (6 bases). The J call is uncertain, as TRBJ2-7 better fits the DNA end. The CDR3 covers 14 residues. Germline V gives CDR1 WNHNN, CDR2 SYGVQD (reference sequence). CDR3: CASSVSSAYYEQYF. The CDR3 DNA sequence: TGCGCCAGCAGTGTCTCTAGCGCCTACTACGAGCAGTACTTC.

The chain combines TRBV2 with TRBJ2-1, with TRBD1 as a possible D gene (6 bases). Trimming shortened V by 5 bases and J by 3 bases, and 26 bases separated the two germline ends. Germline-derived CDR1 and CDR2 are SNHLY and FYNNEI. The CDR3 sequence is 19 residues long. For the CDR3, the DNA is TGTGCCAGCAGTACCAGGCACTCAGTTGGGGGCGACGGCTACAATGAGCAGTTCTTC. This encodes CASSTRHSVGGDGYNEQFF.

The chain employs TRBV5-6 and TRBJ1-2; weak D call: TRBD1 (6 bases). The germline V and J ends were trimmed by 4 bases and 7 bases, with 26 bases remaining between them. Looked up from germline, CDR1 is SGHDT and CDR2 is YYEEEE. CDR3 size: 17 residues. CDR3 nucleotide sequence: TGTGCCAGCAGCCTACGTCTCTCTCGGCACCAAGGGGGTGGCTACACCTTC. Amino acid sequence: CASSLRLSRHQGGGYTF.

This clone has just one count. CDR3 protein: CASSGATDYNEQFF. The CDR3 DNA reads TGTGCCAGCAGTGGAGCTACTGACTACAATGAGCAGTTCTTC. The chain combines TRBV2 with TRBJ2-1; no clear D. V lost 4 bases, J lost 3 bases, and 10 bases lay in between. Germline V gene sequence: CDR1 SNHLY, CDR2 FYNNEI. The CDR3 totals 14 residues.

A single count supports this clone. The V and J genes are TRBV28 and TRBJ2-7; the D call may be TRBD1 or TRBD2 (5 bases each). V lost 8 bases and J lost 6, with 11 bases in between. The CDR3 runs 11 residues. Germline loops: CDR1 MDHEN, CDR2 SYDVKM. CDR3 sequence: CASGRGTEQYF. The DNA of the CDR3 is TGTGCCAGCGGGAGAGGGACCGAGCAGTACTTC. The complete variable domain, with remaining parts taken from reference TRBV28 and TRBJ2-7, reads DVKVTQSSRYLVKRTGEKVFLECVQDMDHENMFWYRQDPGLGLRLIYFSYDVKMKEKGDIPEGYSVSREKKERFSLILESASTNQTSMYLCASGRGTEQYFGPGTRLTVT.